Detailed here is one T cell receptor (beta chain). This specimen comes from a study of tumor-infiltrating lymphocytes in oesophageal squamous cell carcinoma. The ends lost 1 base at V and 10 bases at J; junction bases unmatched: 6. Germline lookup yields CDR1 SGHTA and CDR2 FQGNSA. This CDR3 has 15 amino acids. TCRdb processed the PCR reads anew with MiXCR; each CDR3 protein has one entry. Among around 19,000 distinct CDR3 sequences, around 50% were seen once, and the ten largest hold 35% to 45%. The chain uses TRBV7-2 and TRBJ2-1; 11 bases align to TRBD2. The sequenced material came from normal esophageal tissue next to the tumor. The source is a female donor with esophageal squamous cell carcinoma. DNA for the CDR3: TGTGCCAGCAGCTTAGTAGCGGGGGGGCCTAGGGAGCAGTTCTTC. Protein product: CASSLVAGGPREQFF.